Each of the 2 T cell receptor beta chains below was sequenced from the same sample in a study of CD8+ T cells in alopecia areata. Once RNA had been extracted, it was reverse transcribed into cDNA to act as the sequencing template. The repertoire was sequenced with immunoSEQ multiplex PCR; TCRdb's copy has only in-frame clones and lacks some. The sample holds under 300,000 clones; 67% are singletons and the top ten take around 1.2%. The sequences come from CD4+ T cells sorted from blood, collected at week 0. The receptors derive from a human donor with alopecia areata.

The CDR3 bases are TGTGCCAGCAGTCCGGACAGGGACTGGGCCAACGTCCTGACTTTC. Translation: CASSPDRDWANVLTF. V is TRBV5-4 and J is TRBJ2-6, with TRBD1 matching 8 bases. CDR3 length: 15 amino acids. CDR1 is SGHNT and CDR2 is YYREEE in the germline V gene (reference sequence). With 5 bases clipped from V and 5 bases from J, the junction kept 6 bases outside the gene matches.

The chain has TRBV10-3 and TRBJ1-1; D call uncertain. The CDR3 covers 14 residues. Germline CDR1 is ENHRY and CDR2 is SYGVKD. V was shortened by 4 bases and J by 3 bases, with 12 bases between the two germline ends. As DNA, the CDR3 is TGTGCCATCAGTGTAGACCCAATATACACTGAAGCTTTCTTT. Translating it yields CAISVDPIYTEAFF.